This T cell receptor (beta chain) was sequenced for a study of beta chain features in type 1 diabetes. This CDR3 has 16 residues. Trimming shortened V by 0 bases and J by 4 bases, and 12 bases separated the two germline ends. Germline lookup yields CDR1 ENHRY and CDR2 SYGVKD. Since all of the isolated RNA was reverse transcribed, expressed TCRB transcripts were what got sequenced. The method was immunoSEQ multiplex PCR; TCRdb's version includes in-frame clones alone and lacks a portion of them. The data hold roughly 230,000 clones, with 9.6% observed a single time. The chain combines TRBV10-3 with TRBJ2-2, with D tentatively TRBD2 (6 bases). The specimen sequenced was naive CD4+ T cells from blood. This TCR derives from a woman under 30 in good health. Here the CDR3 reads CAISESGGAGTGELFF. The CDR3 region has the DNA TGTGCCATCAGTGAGTCGGGCGGGGCCGGCACCGGGGAGCTGTTTTTT.